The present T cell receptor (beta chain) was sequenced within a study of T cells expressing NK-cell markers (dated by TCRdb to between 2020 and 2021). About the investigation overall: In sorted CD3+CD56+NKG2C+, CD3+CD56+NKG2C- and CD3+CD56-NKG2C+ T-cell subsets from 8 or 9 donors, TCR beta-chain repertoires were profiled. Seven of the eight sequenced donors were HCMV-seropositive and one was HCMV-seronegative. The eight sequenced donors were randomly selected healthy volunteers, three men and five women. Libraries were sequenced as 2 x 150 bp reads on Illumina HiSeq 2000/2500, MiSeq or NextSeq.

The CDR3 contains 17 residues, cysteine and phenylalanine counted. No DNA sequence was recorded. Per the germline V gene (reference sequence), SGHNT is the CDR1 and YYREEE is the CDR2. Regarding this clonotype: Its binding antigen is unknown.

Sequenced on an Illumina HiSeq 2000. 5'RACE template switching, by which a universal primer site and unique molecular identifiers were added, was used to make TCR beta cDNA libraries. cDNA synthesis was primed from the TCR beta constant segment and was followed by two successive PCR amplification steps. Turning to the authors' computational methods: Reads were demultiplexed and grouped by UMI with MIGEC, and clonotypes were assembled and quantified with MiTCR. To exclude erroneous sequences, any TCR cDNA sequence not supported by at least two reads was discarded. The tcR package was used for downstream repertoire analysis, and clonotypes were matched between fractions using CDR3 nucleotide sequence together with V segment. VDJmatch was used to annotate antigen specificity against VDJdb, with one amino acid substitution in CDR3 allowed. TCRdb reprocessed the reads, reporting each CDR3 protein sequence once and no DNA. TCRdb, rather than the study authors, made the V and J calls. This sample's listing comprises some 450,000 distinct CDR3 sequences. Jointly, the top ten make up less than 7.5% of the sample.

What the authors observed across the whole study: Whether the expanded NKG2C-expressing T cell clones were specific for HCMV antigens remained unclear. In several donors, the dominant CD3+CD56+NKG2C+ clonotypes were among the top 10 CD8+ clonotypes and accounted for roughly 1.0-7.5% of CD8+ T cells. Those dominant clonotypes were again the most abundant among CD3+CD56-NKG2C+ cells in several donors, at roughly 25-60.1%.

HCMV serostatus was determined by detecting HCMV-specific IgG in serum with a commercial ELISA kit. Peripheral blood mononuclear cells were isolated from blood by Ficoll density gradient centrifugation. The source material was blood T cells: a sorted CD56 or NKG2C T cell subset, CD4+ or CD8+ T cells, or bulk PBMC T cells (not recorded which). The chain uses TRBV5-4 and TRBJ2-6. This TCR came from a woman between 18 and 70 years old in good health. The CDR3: CASSFGRIQSGANVLTF.